This T cell receptor (beta chain) was captured in a study of regulatory T cells in long-lasting Graves disease. Study-wide results and caveats: Persistent Graves' patients possessed reduced TCR diversity relative to recently diagnosed ones.

About this clonotype itself: The antigen is unknown.

This CDR3 region has 16 residues. The germline V gene has CDR1 SGHNT and CDR2 YENEEA. The sample's time point: persistent/refractory GD, antithyroid drugs over 5 years with positive TRAb. TCR sequences were obtained from RNA taken from PBMCs. Construction of the TCR beta libraries employed iRepertoire HTBI primers in conjunction with Arm-PCR of CDR3 regions. Original handling: Across samples, 60 or so TRBV and 14 TRBJ segments were found. TCRdb re-analysed the multiplex PCR reads in MiXCR, keeping a single row per CDR3 protein. TCRdb's processing, not the authors', yielded these V and J calls. The sample includes 600,000 to 800,000 distinct CDR3 sequences, about 30% of them seen just once.

The TCR was taken from a female donor with Graves disease. Sequencing was performed on peripheral blood mononuclear cells (PBMCs), taken when the disease was refractory, from a patient treated with antithyroid drugs. The J gene is TRBJ2-5, the V gene TRBV11-3, with 12 bases lining up with TRBD1. The J call is uncertain, as TRBJ2-1 better fits the DNA end. CDR3 sequence: CASRPGTGGRRDEQFF. The CDR3, as DNA: TGTGCCAGCAGGCCCGGGACAGGGGGCCGTAGGGATGAGCAGTTCTTC.